The 27 T cell receptor beta chains below come from one sample, sequenced in a study of blood T cell repertoires in COVID-19. Sequencing was performed with immunoSEQ multiplex PCR; in TCRdb, only in-frame clones are kept and a portion is missing. The sample has under 200,000 clones; 86% are singletons. Source material: peripheral blood. The source of these receptors is a man in his sixties or seventies with acute or convalescent COVID-19.

The V call is TRBV6-5, the J call TRBJ2-1; TRBD2 aligns across 7 bases. Germline loops: CDR1 MNHEY, CDR2 SVGAGI. This CDR3 has 13 residues. J lost 9 bases, V lost 8 bases, and 10 bases had no gene match. This CDR3 reads CASGREARGEQFF. The CDR3 DNA is TGTGCCAGCGGGAGGGAGGCGCGGGGTGAGCAGTTCTTC.

The DNA for the CDR3 is TGTGCCAGCAGAGTACAAAACGAGCAGTACTTC. Protein: CASRVQNEQYF. The V and J genes are TRBV11-2 and TRBJ2-7; D unclear. Germline values: CDR1 SGHAT, CDR2 FQNNGV. V lost 6 bases and J 5 bases, leaving 8 bases between the germline ends. CDR3 length equals 11 residues. The full variable domain, rest sourced from reference TRBV11-2 and TRBJ2-7, is EAGVAQSPRYKIIEKRQSVAFWCNPISGHATLYWYQQILGQGPKLLIQFQNNGVVDDSQLPKDRFSAERLKGVDSTLKIQPAKLEDSAVYLCASRVQNEQYFGPGTRLTVT.

V gene TRBV5-1 combines with J gene TRBJ1-4, with 7 bases matching TRBD1. Germline V gives CDR1 SGHRS, CDR2 YFSETQ. J lost 2 bases, V lost 3 bases, and 7 bases had no gene match. The CDR3 extends over 16 amino acids. The CDR3 spells CASSSLGQATNEKLFF. Written as DNA, the CDR3 is TGCGCCAGCAGCTCGCTCGGACAGGCCACTAATGAAAAACTGTTTTTT. Drawing the rest from reference TRBV5-1 and TRBJ1-4, the complete variable domain is KAGVTQTPRYLIKTRGQQVTLSCSPISGHRSVSWYQQTPGQGLQFLFEYFSETQRNKGNFPGRFSGRQFSNSRSEMNVSTLELGDSALYLCASSSLGQATNEKLFFGSGTQLSVL.

CDR3 coding DNA: TGTGCCAGCAGTTTATTATGGGACAGGGGCGAGGACAATGAGCAGTTCTTC. Its protein product is CASSLLWDRGEDNEQFF. This chain joins TRBV28 and TRBJ2-1; TRBD1 aligns across 10 bases. Germline loops: CDR1 MDHEN, CDR2 SYDVKM. Trimming cost V 1 base and J 5 bases; bases outside gene matches: 8. The CDR3 covers 17 residues.

This chain uses TRBV4-1 with TRBJ2-3; possibly TRBD2 for D (5 bases). Germline loops: CDR1 MGHRA, CDR2 YSYEKL. V lost 0 bases to trimming and J lost 3 bases, with 7 bases between them. The CDR3 runs to 14 residues. The CDR3 nucleotides are TGCGCCAGCAGCCAAGAGTGGAGGACAGATACGCAGTATTTT. Residues: CASSQEWRTDTQYF.

The CDR3 loop reads CASSLRQGMANEQFF. The DNA for the CDR3 is TGTGCCAGCAGCCTTAGACAGGGCATGGCCAATGAGCAGTTCTTC. The chain employs TRBV3-1 (or the pseudogene TRBV3-2) and TRBJ2-1, with 7 positions matching TRBD1. This CDR3 region has 15 residues. CDR1 LGHDT and CDR2 YNNKEL come from the germline V gene (reference sequence). The V and J ends lost 4 bases and 6 bases, in that order; junction bases with no gene match: 9.

This sequence joins TRBV27 and TRBJ2-1; no reliable D call. Germline CDR1 and CDR2: MNHEY and SMNVEV (reference sequence). Deletions cut 6 bases from V and 3 bases from J, with 9 bases between. This CDR3 is built from 13 residues. CDR3 nucleotide sequence: TGTGCCAGCAGCCCCACACACTACAATGAGCAGTTCTTC. Protein: CASSPTHYNEQFF.

The chain employs TRBV2 and TRBJ2-3; 8 nucleotides align to TRBD2. V gave up 8 bases and J gave up 8 bases; unmatched junction bases: 3. The germline V gene has CDR1 SNHLY and CDR2 FYNNEI. CDR3 size: 11 residues. CDR3 residues: CASSGGGTQYF. The CDR3 region has the DNA TGTGCCAGCTCCGGGGGGGGTACGCAGTATTTT.

The chain is built from TRBV18 and TRBJ2-1; TRBD2 matches 8 bases. The J segment lost 7 bases and the V segment lost 3 bases, leaving 5 bases of the junction unmatched. Germline CDR1 KGHSH, CDR2 LQKENI. The CDR3 sequence is 14 residues long. CDR3 loop: CASSPGLVGNEQFF. DNA of the CDR3: TGTGCCAGCTCACCGGGACTAGTCGGGAATGAGCAGTTCTTC.

The chain employs TRBV20-1 and TRBJ1-6, with no clear D. CDR1 is DFQATT and CDR2 is SNEGSKA in the germline V gene (reference sequence). The V end was cut by 3 bases, the J end by 9 bases, with 6 bases between. The CDR3 consists of 11 residues. The CDR3 is CSASLGSPLHF. In DNA, the CDR3 is TGCAGTGCTAGTCTCGGTTCACCCCTCCACTTT.

This chain links TRBV5-4 with TRBJ2-1; TRBD2 matches at 9 bases. The junction had 6 bases not matched to a gene; V was cut back by 1 base and J by 7 bases. The germline gives CDR1 SGHNT, CDR2 YYREEE (reference sequence). This CDR3 comprises 15 residues. DNA of the CDR3: TGTGCCAGCAGCTTGAGGCTAGCGGGGCGAAATGAGCAGTTCTTC. It codes for CASSLRLAGRNEQFF. Filled out from reference TRBV5-4 and TRBJ2-1, the complete variable domain reads ETGVTQSPTHLIKTRGQQVTLRCSSQSGHNTVSWYQQALGQGPQFIFQYYREEENGRGNFPPRFSGLQFPNYSSELNVNALELDDSALYLCASSLRLAGRNEQFFGPGTRLTVL.

This chain connects TRBV27 to TRBJ2-3; perhaps TRBD1 as D (6 bases). Germline V gene data show CDR1 as MNHEY and CDR2 as SMNVEV (reference sequence). This CDR3 has 15 amino acids. The V and J ends lost 6 bases and 4 bases respectively, with 17 bases between them. This CDR3 is CASRDRGSVADTQYF. The CDR3 nucleotides read TGTGCCAGCAGGGATAGGGGGAGTGTCGCAGATACGCAGTATTTT.

The V and J genes are TRBV5-4 and TRBJ2-2, with D maybe TRBD1 (5 bases). The germline V gene encodes CDR1 SGHNT and CDR2 YYREEE (reference sequence). This CDR3 has 17 residues. V lost 5 bases and J lost 5, with 22 bases in between. The CDR3 loop is CASSLGASQSYTGELFF. The DNA for the CDR3 is TGTGCCAGCAGTTTAGGGGCCTCCCAGTCTTATACCGGGGAGCTGTTTTTT.

This clone was recorded only once. The genes are TRBV2 and TRBJ1-5, with D possibly matching TRBD1 (5 bases). CDR1 is SNHLY and CDR2 is FYNNEI in the germline V gene. The CDR3 runs to 15 residues. The V end was cut by 6 bases, the J end by 0 bases, with 12 bases between. CDR3 DNA sequence: TGTGCCAGCAGCGGGGGACTTAATAGCAATCAGCCCCAGCATTTT. It translates to CASSGGLNSNQPQHF.

This clone was detected only once. The chain joins TRBV6-5 to TRBJ1-2, with 8 positions matching TRBD1. The CDR3 runs to 13 residues. The germline V gene has CDR1 MNHEY and CDR2 SVGAGI. The trim removed 9 bases at V and 7 bases at J, leaving 10 bases unmatched. CDR3 DNA: TGTGCCAGAAGGACAGGGCTCATGGGTGGCTACACCTTC. This sequence encodes CARRTGLMGGYTF.

The count of this clone is one. This sample also contains other DNA sequences that code for the same CDR3. V is TRBV5-1 and J is TRBJ1-4; D might be TRBD1 (5 bases). Trimming pared 5 bases from V and 5 bases from J, leaving 13 bases between. Germline values: CDR1 SGHRS, CDR2 YFSETQ. The CDR3 is 14 amino acids. The CDR3: CASSLTASNEKLFF. The CDR3 region has the DNA TGCGCCAGCAGTCTGACAGCCTCCAATGAAAAACTGTTTTTT.

CDR3 DNA sequence: TGTGCCAGCAGCGGTACTAGCGGGAGGGCCGGGGAGACCCAGTACTTC. Its translation is CASSGTSGRAGETQYF. The chain carries TRBV9 and TRBJ2-5; 13 bases map to TRBD2. CDR1 SGDLS and CDR2 YYNGEE come from the germline V gene. The CDR3 sequence is 16 residues long. V lost 3 bases to trimming and J lost 5 bases; unmatched junction nucleotides: 7.

The rearrangement links TRBV3-1 (or the pseudogene TRBV3-2) to TRBJ1-1; TRBD1 is a possible D gene (6 bases). The germline gives CDR1 LGHDT, CDR2 YNNKEL (reference sequence). CDR3 length equals 15 residues. With 4 bases removed from V and 0 bases from J, the gap between germline ends came to 12 bases. The CDR3 loop reads CASSLGTQLNTEAFF. CDR3 sequence (DNA): TGTGCCAGCAGCCTCGGGACACAATTGAACACTGAAGCTTTCTTT.

J is TRBJ2-3 and V is TRBV6-4; D possibly corresponds to TRBD2 (6 bases). Germline V gene sequence: CDR1 MRHNA, CDR2 SNTAGT. The CDR3 is made up of 14 amino acids. V was pared by 5 bases and J by 6 bases, with 15 bases between. In DNA, the CDR3 is TGTGCCAGCAGTATCCAGGGTAGCGGCGATACGCAGTATTTT. Its translation is CASSIQGSGDTQYF.

The chain joins TRBV19 to TRBJ1-5, with D unclear. Germline CDR1 is LNHDA and CDR2 is SQIVND (reference sequence). The length of the CDR3 is 14 residues. The V end was cut by 6 bases, the J end by 2 bases, with 11 bases between. CDR3 residues: CASRPVGGNQPQHF. In DNA, the CDR3 is TGTGCCAGTAGGCCGGTTGGTGGCAATCAGCCCCAGCATTTT.

The chain carries TRBV12-5 and TRBJ2-5; a possible D gene is TRBD1 (5 bases). V gave up 4 bases and J gave up 2 bases, with 8 bases separating them. CDR1 LGHNT and CDR2 FRNRAP come from the germline V gene. The CDR3 consists of 13 residues. CDR3 sequence reads: CASGSQGQETQYF. Written as DNA, the CDR3 is TGTGCTAGTGGTTCCCAGGGACAAGAGACCCAGTACTTC.

This chain joins TRBV29-1 and TRBJ1-2; the match to TRBD1 covers 8 bases. CDR1 is SQVTM, CDR2 ANQGSEA, per germline. The J segment lost 8 bases and the V segment lost 0 bases, leaving 5 bases of the junction unmatched. The CDR3 has 13 residues. This CDR3 is CSVEDHRGRGYTF. Written as DNA, the CDR3 is TGCAGCGTTGAAGATCACAGGGGGAGAGGCTACACCTTC.

A single count supports this clone. This rearrangement joins TRBV5-1 to TRBJ2-7, with 8 bases that match TRBD2. This CDR3 contains 16 residues. Germline V lookup: CDR1 SGHRS, CDR2 YFSETQ. With V trimmed by 0 bases and J by 3 bases, 8 bases remained unmatched. CDR3 sequence (DNA): TGCGCCAGCAGCTTGGATGCGGGGGGCGTCTACTACGAGCAGTACTTC. This encodes CASSLDAGGVYYEQYF.

The rearrangement links TRBV9 to TRBJ2-2, with TRBD2 identical over 8 bases. V trimming: 3 bases; J trimming: 5 bases; junction bases outside the gene matches: 6. From germline, CDR1 is SGDLS and CDR2 YYNGEE. The CDR3 consists of 15 residues. The CDR3 here is CASSARGGTTGELFF. The CDR3 nucleotides are TGTGCCAGCAGCGCGCGCGGGGGGACGACCGGGGAGCTGTTTTTT.

The rearrangement joins TRBV24-1 to TRBJ2-2, with 9 bases identical to TRBD2. Looked up from germline, CDR1 is KGHDR and CDR2 is SFDVKD. The ends lost 5 bases at V and 0 bases at J; junction bases unmatched: 6. This CDR3 has 17 amino acids. The CDR3 nucleotides are TGTGCCACCAGTGGTCTGACTAGCGGCCCGAACACCGGGGAGCTGTTTTTT. Translation: CATSGLTSGPNTGELFF.

DNA of the CDR3: TGTGCCAGCAGCTCGGACAACCCATCCTACGAGCAGTACTTC. It is translated as CASSSDNPSYEQYF. This chain connects TRBV7-9 to TRBJ2-7; D is possibly TRBD1 (5 bases). The CDR3 spans 14 residues. The germline V gene encodes CDR1 SEHNR and CDR2 FQNEAQ (reference sequence). V lost 4 bases to trimming and J lost 1 base, with 11 bases between them.

This chain uses TRBV14 with TRBJ1-4, with 7 bases that match TRBD1. CDR1 and CDR2 from the germline V gene are SGHDN and FVKESK. With V trimmed by 3 bases and J by 6 bases, 7 bases remained unmatched. The CDR3 covers 15 residues. CDR3 protein: CASSQDRQFYEKLFF. The CDR3 region has the DNA TGTGCCAGCAGCCAGGACAGGCAATTCTATGAAAAACTGTTTTTT.